These 16 T cell receptor beta chains share one sample of origin, sequenced in a study of shared clonotypes between healthy human individuals. The method was immunoSEQ multiplex PCR; TCRdb's version includes in-frame clones alone and lacks a portion of them. In the table there are millions of clones, approximately 92% of which are singletons. Sequencing used naive CD4+ T cells sorted from blood. Subset described: CD45RA+ positively selected. Source of these receptors: a man between 18 and 35 years old in good health.

The chain is built from TRBV6-5 and TRBJ1-1; no clear D. The germline V and J ends were trimmed by 6 bases and 0 bases, with 11 bases remaining between them. Germline V gene lookup returns CDR1 MNHEY and CDR2 SVGAGI. This CDR3 is built from 14 residues. The CDR3 region has the DNA TGTGCCAGCAGGTTCAGGACGGTGAACACTGAAGCTTTCTTT. It specifies CASRFRTVNTEAFF.

This chain joins TRBV10-2 and TRBJ2-2, with 9 bases lining up with TRBD1. Unmatched junction bases numbered 6, after V lost 2 bases and J lost 5 bases. This CDR3 contains 16 residues. Looked up from germline, CDR1 is WSHSY and CDR2 is SAAADI. The CDR3: CASSETGQGRTGELFF. CDR3 DNA sequence: TGCGCCAGCAGTGAGACGGGACAGGGTAGGACCGGGGAGCTGTTTTTT.

This clone was counted a single time. The chain links TRBV13 to TRBJ2-1; the match to TRBD2 covers 8 bases. The germline CDR1 and CDR2 sequences are PRHDT and FYEKMQ (reference sequence). The CDR3 totals 16 residues. Unmatched junction bases numbered 9, after V lost 6 bases and J lost 2 bases. The CDR3 region has the DNA TGTGCCAGCAGTAAAAGGGGAGCGGGAGCCTACAATGAGCAGTTCTTC. Encoded protein: CASSKRGAGAYNEQFF.

The CDR3 coding sequence is TGTGCCAGCAGCTTGGCCGGGACCGCCAGTCGGGGCGGCTACACCTTC. It specifies CASSLAGTASRGGYTF. J is TRBJ1-2 and V is TRBV7-8; weak D call: TRBD1 (5 bases). This CDR3 has 16 residues. Germline assignment: CDR1 SGHVS and CDR2 FQNEAQ. V lost 3 bases and J lost 8, with 22 bases in between. Based on the CDR3 plus reference TRBV7-8 and TRBJ1-2, the full variable domain is GAGVSQSPRYKVAKRGQDVALRCDPISGHVSLFWYQQALGQGPEFLTYFQNEAQLDKSGLPSDRFFAERPEGSVSTLKIQRTQQEDSAVYLCASSLAGTASRGGYTFGSGTRLTVV.

CDR3 sequence reads: CASSQEAGHSIGDTQYF. Here the CDR3 DNA reads TGCGCCAGCAGCCAAGAGGCGGGACATAGCATTGGAGATACGCAGTATTTT. V and J are TRBV4-3 and TRBJ2-3; D is perhaps TRBD1 or TRBD2 (6 bases each). This CDR3 has 17 residues. Looked up from germline, CDR1 is LGHNA and CDR2 is YSLEER. Trimming took off 0 bases at V and 5 bases at J, with 18 bases between the two ends.

The V and J genes are TRBV5-1 and TRBJ1-2, with unresolved D. Trimming removed 4 bases from V and 0 bases from J, with 13 bases in between. The CDR3 covers 15 residues. Germline V CDR1 and CDR2: SGHRS, YFSETQ. The CDR3 nucleotides are TGCGCCAGCAGCCCGGACGGCATTGCTAACTATGGCTACACCTTC. Protein: CASSPDGIANYGYTF.

The V gene is TRBV2, the J gene TRBJ1-5; D unresolved. This CDR3 contains 15 residues. Trimming left V 2 bases short and J 2 bases short, with 10 bases between. Germline V gene data show CDR1 as SNHLY and CDR2 as FYNNEI. The CDR3 DNA follows: TGTGCCAGCAGTGAAAGGTTTAGGGGCAATCAGCCCCAGCATTTT. This sequence encodes CASSERFRGNQPQHF.

The chain is built from TRBV5-1 and TRBJ2-6; TRBD2 agrees at 8 bases. V was clipped by 4 bases and J by 1 base; unmatched bases: 10. The germline V gene has CDR1 SGHRS and CDR2 YFSETQ. This CDR3 has 18 residues. The DNA for the CDR3 is TGCGCCAGCAGCGGGGGTAGCGGGGAGGCATCTGGGGCCAACGTCCTGACTTTC. This gives the protein CASSGGSGEASGANVLTF.

The chain carries TRBV4-3 and TRBJ2-5, with 8 nucleotides matching TRBD1. The CDR3 sequence is 15 residues long. Germline trimming cut 3 bases from V and 8 bases from J; bases unmatched to any gene: 11. Germline CDR1 is LGHNA and CDR2 is YSLEER. The chain's CDR3 is CASSQAGTGDFTQYF. In nucleotides, the CDR3 is TGCGCCAGCAGCCAGGCCGGGACAGGAGATTTCACCCAGTACTTC.

The chain employs TRBV5-1 and TRBJ2-3; D tentatively reads TRBD1 or TRBD2 (5 bases each). The length of the CDR3 is 14 residues. Germline assignment: CDR1 SGHRS and CDR2 YFSETQ. Trimming stripped 5 bases from V and 3 bases from J, with 13 bases between. CDR3 sequence: CASSRGTKTDTQYF. The CDR3 DNA follows: TGCGCCAGCAGTCGTGGGACGAAGACAGATACGCAGTATTTT.

CDR3 sequence (DNA): TGCAGCGTTGAAGATACGTCCTATGGCTACACCTTC. Encoded protein: CSVEDTSYGYTF. This sequence joins TRBV29-1 and TRBJ1-2; D not resolved. The germline CDR1 and CDR2 sequences are SQVTM and ANQGSEA. This CDR3 contains 12 residues. Trimming took off 0 bases at V and 4 bases at J, with 6 bases between the two ends.

The genes are TRBV9 and TRBJ2-3, with a weak D call TRBD2 (6 bases). The V end was cut by 2 bases, the J end by 6 bases, with 16 bases between. The CDR3 is 15 amino acids. Per germline, CDR1 SGDLS and CDR2 YYNGEE. The chain's CDR3 is CASSVSGRVDDTQYF. The CDR3 region has the DNA TGTGCCAGCAGCGTCAGCGGGCGAGTGGATGATACGCAGTATTTT.

This chain joins TRBV2 and TRBJ1-5; 9 bases are shared with TRBD1. This CDR3 has 15 amino acids. Germline values: CDR1 SNHLY, CDR2 FYNNEI. V shed 5 bases, J shed 3 bases, and the junction held 5 bases outside the gene matches. In DNA, the CDR3 is TGTGCCAGCAGTACAGGGGGCGCAAACAATCAGCCCCAGCATTTT. Residues: CASSTGGANNQPQHF.

This sequence joins TRBV5-8 and TRBJ2-7; possibly TRBD1 for D (7 bases). The CDR3 spans 15 residues. CDR1 is SGHTS and CDR2 is YDEGEE in the germline V gene. V gave up 4 bases and J gave up 0 bases, with 14 bases separating them. The CDR3 DNA reads as TGTGCCAGCAGCCGCGGGGACAGAAGCTCCTACGAGCAGTACTTC. It encodes CASSRGDRSSYEQYF.

The chain is built from TRBV7-9 and TRBJ2-1; TRBD2 matches 7 bases. Unmatched junction bases numbered 5, after V lost 3 bases and J lost 9 bases. From germline, CDR1 is SEHNR and CDR2 FQNEAQ (reference sequence). The CDR3 has 13 amino acids. In DNA form, the CDR3 reads TGTGCCAGCAGCTTGGGGGGGTTAGTTGAGCAGTTCTTC. It encodes CASSLGGLVEQFF.

The chain recombines TRBV7-9 with TRBJ1-4; D call uncertain. The CDR3 has 15 amino acids. The V end was cut by 5 bases, the J end by 0 bases, with 10 bases between. Germline-derived CDR1 and CDR2 are SEHNR and FQNEAQ (reference sequence). The CDR3: CASSAFLATNEKLFF. The CDR3 DNA is TGTGCCAGCAGCGCGTTTTTAGCAACTAATGAAAAACTGTTTTTT.